This T cell receptor (beta chain) was observed in a study of blood T cell repertoires in COVID-19 (TCRdb year 2020). Context from the whole study: Samples covering the acute and convalescent phases of COVID-19 were provided by collaborators in the United States, Italy and Spain. The prospective study material was composed of cDNA or gDNA derived from T cells, B-cell-depleted T cells, or PBMCs. Subjects who had been exposed to COVID-19, were actively infected with it, or had recovered from it provided the deeply sampled blood TCRbeta repertoires that made up the dataset. The repertoires were made available in a free public database intended to serve as a resource for research on the immune response to SARS-CoV-2. Samples came from the ongoing ImmuneRACE study (first 160 participants) plus 1,254 subjects from 6 global collaborators. A de-identified subject ID, COVID-19 status, age in years and sex were almost always included in the sample metadata. Where HLA class I and class II types were available, the types were taken from metadata supplied by the sample provider, not from assay-based typing.

Based on the germline V gene, the CDR1 and CDR2 sequences are KGHSH and LQKENI. The junction carries 10 bases between V and J, which are trimmed by 0 bases and 7 bases respectively. Including the terminal cysteine and phenylalanine, the CDR3 comprises 15 residues. The only DNA kept is the CDR3, 45 bases in frame from the first base. The collaborating institutions used their own protocols to collect whole blood in K2EDTA tubes. Collaborator samples were shipped for TCRbeta analysis as frozen whole blood, isolated PBMCs, or DNA extracted from either sample type. The research as a whole found: Clinical and demographic metadata were provided uncurated, with the amount varying by source and participant.

The immunoSEQ Assay, a bias-controlled multiplex PCR, was used to amplify TCRbeta CDR3 regions from genomic DNA. The original methods were these. Nucleated cell counts per sample were estimated from amplification of reference gene primers within the assay. To quantify the absolute abundance of each unique TCRbeta CDR3 rearrangement, sequence reads were collapsed and filtered. For each sample, productive Simpson clonality was calculated by taking the square root of Simpson's diversity index across productive rearrangements. As stored in TCRdb, this immuneACCESS dataset retains in-frame rearrangements with V and J assigned. A fraction of the clones does not appear; measured against another copy, unresolved V genes explain less than half of the discrepancy, and the remainder lacks a known reason. The DNA gave D and trimming, while V, J and clone size come from that table. Here the sample has approximately 100,000 clones; around 80% occur a single time. The ten largest clones take up approximately 25% of the sample.

This clone was seen just once. Which antigen it targets is not known. Base qualities are missing; no much larger clone stands one base away. Source material: peripheral blood. The chain employs TRBV18 and TRBJ1-6, with TRBD1 perhaps the D gene, on 6 matching bases. The source is a man between 60 and 70 years old with acute or convalescent COVID-19. The nucleotides read TGTGCCAGCTCACCACCCGGGACAAGGAATTCACCCCTCCACTTT. Translation gives CASSPPGTRNSPLHF. Beyond the CDR3, the reference TRBV18 and TRBJ1-6 genes provide the residues; the full variable domain reads: NAGVMQNPRHLVRRRGQEARLRCSPMKGHSHVYWYRQLPEEGLKFMVYLQKENIIDESGMPKERFSAEFPKEGPSILRIQQVVRGDSAAYFCASSPPGTRNSPLHFGNGTRLTVT.